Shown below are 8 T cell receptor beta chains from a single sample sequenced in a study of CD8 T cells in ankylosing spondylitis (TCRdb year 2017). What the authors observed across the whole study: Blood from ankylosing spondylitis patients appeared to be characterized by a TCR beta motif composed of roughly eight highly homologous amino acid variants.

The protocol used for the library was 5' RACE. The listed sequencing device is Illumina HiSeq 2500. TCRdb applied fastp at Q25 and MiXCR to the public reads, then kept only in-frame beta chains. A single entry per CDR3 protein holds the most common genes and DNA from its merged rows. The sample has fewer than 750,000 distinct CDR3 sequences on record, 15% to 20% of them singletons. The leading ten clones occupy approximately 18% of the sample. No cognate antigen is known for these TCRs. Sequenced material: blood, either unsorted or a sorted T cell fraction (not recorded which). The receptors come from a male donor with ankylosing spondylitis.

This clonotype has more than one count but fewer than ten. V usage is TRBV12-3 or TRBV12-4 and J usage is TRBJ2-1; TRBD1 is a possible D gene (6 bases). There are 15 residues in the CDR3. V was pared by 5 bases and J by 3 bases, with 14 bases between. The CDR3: CASSRTGTNYNEQFF. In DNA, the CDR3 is TGTGCCAGCAGTCGAACCGGGACAAACTACAATGAGCAGTTCTTC.

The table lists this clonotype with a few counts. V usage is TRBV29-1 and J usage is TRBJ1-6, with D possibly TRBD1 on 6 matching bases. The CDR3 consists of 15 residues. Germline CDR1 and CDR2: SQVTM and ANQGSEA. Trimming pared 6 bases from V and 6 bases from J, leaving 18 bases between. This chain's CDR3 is CSVTLGGQSNSPLHF. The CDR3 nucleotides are TGCAGCGTGACCCTCGGAGGACAGAGTAATTCACCCCTCCACTTT.

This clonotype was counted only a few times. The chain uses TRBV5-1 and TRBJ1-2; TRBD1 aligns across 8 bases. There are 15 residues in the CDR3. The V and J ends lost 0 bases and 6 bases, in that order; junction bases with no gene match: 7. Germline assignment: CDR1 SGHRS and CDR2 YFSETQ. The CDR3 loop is CASSLVQGARNGYTF. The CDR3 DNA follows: TGCGCCAGCAGCTTGGTTCAGGGGGCGCGGAATGGCTACACCTTC.

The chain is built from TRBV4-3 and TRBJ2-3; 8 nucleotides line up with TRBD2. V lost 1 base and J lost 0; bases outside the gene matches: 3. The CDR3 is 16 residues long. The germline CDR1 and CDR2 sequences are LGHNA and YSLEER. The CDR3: CASSQVAGISTDTQYF. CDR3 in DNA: TGCGCCAGCAGCCAAGTAGCGGGAATTAGCACAGATACGCAGTATTTT.

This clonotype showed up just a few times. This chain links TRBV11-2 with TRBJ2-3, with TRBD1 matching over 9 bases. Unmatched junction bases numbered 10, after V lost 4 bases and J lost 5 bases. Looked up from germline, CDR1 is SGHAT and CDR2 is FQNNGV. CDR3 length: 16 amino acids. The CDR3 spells CASSYRTGDTGDTQYF. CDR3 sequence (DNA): TGTGCCAGCAGCTACCGGACAGGGGACACTGGAGATACGCAGTATTTT. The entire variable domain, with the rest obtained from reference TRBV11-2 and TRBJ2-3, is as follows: EAGVAQSPRYKIIEKRQSVAFWCNPISGHATLYWYQQILGQGPKLLIQFQNNGVVDDSQLPKDRFSAERLKGVDSTLKIQPAKLEDSAVYLCASSYRTGDTGDTQYFGPGTRLTVL.

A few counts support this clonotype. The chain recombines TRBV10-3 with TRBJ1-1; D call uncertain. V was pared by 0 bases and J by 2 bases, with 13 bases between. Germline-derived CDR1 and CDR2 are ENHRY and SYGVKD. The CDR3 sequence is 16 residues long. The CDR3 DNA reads TGTGCCATCAGTGAGTCCAAACAGATACTCAACACTGAAGCTTTCTTT. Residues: CAISESKQILNTEAFF.

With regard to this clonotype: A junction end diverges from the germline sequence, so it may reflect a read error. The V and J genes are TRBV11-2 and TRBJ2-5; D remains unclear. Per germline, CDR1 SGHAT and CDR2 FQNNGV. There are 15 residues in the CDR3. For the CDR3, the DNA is TGTGCCAGCAACTTAGCCGGGCAGAGCCAAGAGACCCAGTACTTC. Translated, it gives CASNLAGQSQETQYF.

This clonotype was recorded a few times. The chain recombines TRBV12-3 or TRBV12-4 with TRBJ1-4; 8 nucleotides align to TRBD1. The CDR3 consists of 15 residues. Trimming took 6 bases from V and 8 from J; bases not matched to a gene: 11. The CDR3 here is CASSPTGEAKEKLFF. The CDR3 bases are TGTGCCAGCAGCCCGACAGGGGAGGCAAAAGAAAAACTGTTTTTT.